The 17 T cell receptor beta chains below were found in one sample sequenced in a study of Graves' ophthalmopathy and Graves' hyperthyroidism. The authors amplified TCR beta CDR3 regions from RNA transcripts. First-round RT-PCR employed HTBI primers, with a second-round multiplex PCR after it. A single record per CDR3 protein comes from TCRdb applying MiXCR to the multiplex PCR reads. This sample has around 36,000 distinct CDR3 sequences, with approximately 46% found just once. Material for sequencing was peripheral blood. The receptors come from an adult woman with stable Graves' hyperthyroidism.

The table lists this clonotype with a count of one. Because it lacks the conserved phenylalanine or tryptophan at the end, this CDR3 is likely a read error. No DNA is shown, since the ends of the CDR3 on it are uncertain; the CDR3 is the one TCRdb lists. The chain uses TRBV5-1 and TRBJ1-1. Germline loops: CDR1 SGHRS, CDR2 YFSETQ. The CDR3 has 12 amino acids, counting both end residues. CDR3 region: CASSSEGSEASL.

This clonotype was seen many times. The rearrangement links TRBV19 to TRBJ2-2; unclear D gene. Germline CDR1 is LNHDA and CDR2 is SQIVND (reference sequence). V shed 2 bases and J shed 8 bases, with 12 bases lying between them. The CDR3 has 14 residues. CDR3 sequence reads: CASSIRAAGGELFF. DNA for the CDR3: TGTGCCAGTAGTATAAGAGCCGCTGGAGGGGAGCTGTTTTTT.

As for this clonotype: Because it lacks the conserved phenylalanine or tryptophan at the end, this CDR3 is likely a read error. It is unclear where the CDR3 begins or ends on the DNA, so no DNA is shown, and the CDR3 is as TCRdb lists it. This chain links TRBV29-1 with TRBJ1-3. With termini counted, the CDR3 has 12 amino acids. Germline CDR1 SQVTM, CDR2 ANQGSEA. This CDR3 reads CSGQGSGNTTYL.

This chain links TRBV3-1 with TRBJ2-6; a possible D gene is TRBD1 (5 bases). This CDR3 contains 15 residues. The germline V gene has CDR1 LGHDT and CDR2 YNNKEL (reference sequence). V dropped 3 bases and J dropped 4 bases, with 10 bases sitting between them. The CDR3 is CASSHPGSGANVLTF. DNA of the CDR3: TGTGCCAGCAGCCATCCAGGGTCCGGGGCCAACGTCCTGACTTTC.

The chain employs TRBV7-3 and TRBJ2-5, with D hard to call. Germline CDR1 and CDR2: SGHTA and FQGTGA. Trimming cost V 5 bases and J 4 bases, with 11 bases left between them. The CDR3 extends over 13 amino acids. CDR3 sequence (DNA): TGTGCCAGCAGCCTGGCATCAGCAGAGACCCAGTACTTC. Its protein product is CASSLASAETQYF.

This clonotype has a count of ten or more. The CDR3 sequence is CSAGTSGTSTDTQYF. CDR3 DNA: TGCAGTGCTGGGACTAGCGGTACTAGCACAGATACGCAGTATTTT. The J gene is TRBJ2-3, the V gene TRBV20-1, with 11 nucleotides matching TRBD2. Germline V gives CDR1 DFQATT, CDR2 SNEGSKA (reference sequence). The CDR3 is 15 residues long. The junction had 4 bases not matched to a gene; V was cut back by 5 bases and J by 0 bases.

CDR3 sequence: CATSDSIPGRTEAFF. CDR3 bases: TGTGCCACCAGTGACAGCATCCCAGGCCGCACTGAAGCTTTCTTT. The rearrangement uses TRBV24-1 and TRBJ1-1; unclear D gene. In germline, CDR1 is KGHDR, CDR2 SFDVKD. The CDR3 sequence is 15 residues long. Trimming stripped 4 bases from V and 4 bases from J, with 15 bases between.

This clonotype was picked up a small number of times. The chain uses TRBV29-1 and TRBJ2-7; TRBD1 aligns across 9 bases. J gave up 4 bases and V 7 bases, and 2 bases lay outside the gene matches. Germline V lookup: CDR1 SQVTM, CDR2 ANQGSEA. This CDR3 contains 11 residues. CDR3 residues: CSADRGYEQYF. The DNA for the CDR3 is TGCAGCGCTGACAGGGGGTACGAGCAGTACTTC.

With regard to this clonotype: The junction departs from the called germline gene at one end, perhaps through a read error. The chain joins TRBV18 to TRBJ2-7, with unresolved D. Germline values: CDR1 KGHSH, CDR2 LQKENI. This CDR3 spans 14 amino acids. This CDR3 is CASSPARSIYEQYF. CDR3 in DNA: TGTGCCAGCTCACCAGCACGGAGCATCTACGAGCAGTACTTT. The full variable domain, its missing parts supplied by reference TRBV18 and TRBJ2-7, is NAGVMQNPRHLVRRRGQEARLRCSPMKGHSHVYWYRQLPEEGLKFMVYLQKENIIDESGMPKERFSAEFPKEGPSILRIQQVVRGDSAAYFCASSPARSIYEQYFGPGTRLTVT.

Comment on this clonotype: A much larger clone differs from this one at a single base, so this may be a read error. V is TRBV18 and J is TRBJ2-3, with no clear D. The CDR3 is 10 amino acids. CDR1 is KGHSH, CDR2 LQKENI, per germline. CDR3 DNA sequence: TGTACCAGCTCACCAGATACGCAGTATTTT. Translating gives CTSSPDTQYF.

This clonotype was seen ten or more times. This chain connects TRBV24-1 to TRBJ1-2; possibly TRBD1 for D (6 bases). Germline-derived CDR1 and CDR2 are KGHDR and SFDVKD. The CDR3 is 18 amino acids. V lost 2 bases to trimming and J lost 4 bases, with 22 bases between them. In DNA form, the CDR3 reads TGTGCCACCAGTGATTCGACCAGTACGGGGGGGCTAGGCTATGGCTACACCTTC. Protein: CATSDSTSTGGLGYGYTF.

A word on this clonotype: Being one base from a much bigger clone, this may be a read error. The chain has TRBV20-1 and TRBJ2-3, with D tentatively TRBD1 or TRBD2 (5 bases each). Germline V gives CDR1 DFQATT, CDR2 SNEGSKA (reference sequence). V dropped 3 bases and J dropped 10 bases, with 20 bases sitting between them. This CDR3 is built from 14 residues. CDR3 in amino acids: CSAREIGWGNAQYF. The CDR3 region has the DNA TGCAGTGCTAGGGAAATCGGATGGGGGAATGCGCAGTATTTT.

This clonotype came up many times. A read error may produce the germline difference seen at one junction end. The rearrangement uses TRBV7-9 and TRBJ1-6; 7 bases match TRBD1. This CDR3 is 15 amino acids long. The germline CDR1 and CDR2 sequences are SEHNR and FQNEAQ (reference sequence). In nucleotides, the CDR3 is TGCGCCAGCAGCCAAACCCGACAGGGTAATTCACCCCTCCACTTT. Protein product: CASSQTRQGNSPLHF.

The CDR3 nucleotides are TGTGCCAGCAGCTTTAGCGGGCCCCCCTACGAGCAGTACTTC. Translated: CASSFSGPPYEQYF. The chain combines TRBV7-2 with TRBJ2-7, with 7 bases matching TRBD2. Germline CDR1 is SGHTA and CDR2 is FQGNSA. The CDR3 has 14 residues. Trimming removed 3 bases from V and 2 bases from J; junction bases left unmatched: 4.

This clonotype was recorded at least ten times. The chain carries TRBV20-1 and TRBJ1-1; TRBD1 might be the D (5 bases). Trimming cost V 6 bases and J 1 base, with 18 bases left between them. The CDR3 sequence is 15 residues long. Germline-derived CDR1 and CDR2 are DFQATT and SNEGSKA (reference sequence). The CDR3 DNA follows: TGCAGTGCAACCATGGGTACAGGACGGAACACTGAAGCTTTCTTT. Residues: CSATMGTGRNTEAFF.

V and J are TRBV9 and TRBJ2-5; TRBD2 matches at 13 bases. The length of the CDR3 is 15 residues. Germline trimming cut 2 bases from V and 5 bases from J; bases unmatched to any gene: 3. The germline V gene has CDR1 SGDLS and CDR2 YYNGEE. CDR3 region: CASSVGTSGKETQYF. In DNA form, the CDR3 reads TGTGCCAGCAGCGTCGGGACTAGCGGGAAGGAGACCCAGTACTTC.

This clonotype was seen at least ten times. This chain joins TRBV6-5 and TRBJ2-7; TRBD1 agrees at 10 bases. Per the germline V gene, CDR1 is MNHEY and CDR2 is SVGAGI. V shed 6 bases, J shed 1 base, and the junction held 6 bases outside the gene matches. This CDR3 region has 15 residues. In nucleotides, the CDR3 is TGTGCCAGCAGACGCGGACAGGGGGAATCCTACGAGCAGTACTTC. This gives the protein CASRRGQGESYEQYF.